Sequencing of this T cell receptor (beta chain) was carried out in a study of blood T cell repertoires in COVID-19. Clones were sequenced by immunoSEQ multiplex PCR, and TCRdb holds only the in-frame ones, with some missing. The sample lists about 220,000 clones, 86% occurring once. The V gene end was trimmed by 2 bases and the J gene end by 3 bases; junction bases not matched to a gene: 11. CDR3 length: 17 residues. Per the germline V gene, CDR1 is SEHNR and CDR2 is FQNEAQ (reference sequence). Across over 20 US areas, participants ranged in age from about 18 to 100 years. This sequence joins TRBV7-9 and TRBJ2-3; 7 nucleotides match TRBD1. The origin of this receptor is a middle-aged woman with acute COVID-19. Sequences were obtained from PBMCs or T cells enriched from blood (not recorded which). CDR3 sequence (DNA): TGTGCCAGCAGCTTACCCCGACAGGGCCTGAGGACAGATACGCAGTATTTT. Amino acids: CASSLPRQGLRTDTQYF.